This is a list of T cell receptor beta chains from one sample in a study of regulatory T cells in long-lasting Graves disease. TCRdb itself ran the multiplex PCR reads through MiXCR, one entry per CDR3 protein. The repertoire consists of some 490,000 distinct CDR3 sequences, with 12% occurring once and the leading ten covering roughly 8.2%. The same sample was also used in a study of T cells in Graves' hyperthyroidism and ophthalmopathy.

The sample here was peripheral blood mononuclear cells (PBMCs), taken at new diagnosis, from a patient treated with antithyroid drugs. The receptor source for this set is a woman aged 30 to 39 with Graves disease. Each CDR3 is given with its conserved first and last residue. D genes are given only for firm matches. Only part of the rows carry a size: once, few, many, or a class if the clone is expanded.

V	length	D	J	size	DNA	CDR3
TRBV28	16	TRBD1	TRBJ1-2	many	TGTGCCAGCAGTCCCCTCCCCCAACAGGGGGTTGGTGGCTACACCTTC	CASSPLPQQGVGGYTF
TRBV29-1	15	NA	TRBJ1-1	NA	TGCAGCGTTGAATGGGCAGGATCCCTGACTGGTGAAGCTTTCTTT	CSVEWAGSLTGEAFF
TRBV28	16	TRBD1	TRBJ2-2	few	TGTGCCAGCACCTTGGACAGGGGCGACTTATACGGGGAGCTGTTTTTT	CASTLDRGDLYGELFF
TRBV15	15	TRBD2	TRBJ2-1	many	TGTGCCACCAGCAGTCTAGCGGGGGCGAACAATGAGCAGTTCTTC	CATSSLAGANNEQFF
TRBV20-1	17	TRBD1	TRBJ1-6	NA	TGCAGTGCTAGAGTCGGGTGGGAGGGGGCGCCGGGGTCACCCCTCCACTTT	CSARVGWEGAPGSPLHF
TRBV6-2/TRBV6-3	17	NA	TRBJ2-1	many	TGTGCCAGCAGTTACGCGGGGGCTAGCGTCCCCTACAATGAGCAGTTCTTC	CASSYAGASVPYNEQFF
TRBV5-1	17	TRBD2	TRBJ2-1	NA	TGCGCCAGCAGCCTACCTAGCGGGGGGGTGATTATGAATGAGCAGTTCTTC	CASSLPSGGVIMNEQFF
TRBV6-2/TRBV6-3	16	TRBD2	TRBJ2-3	few	TGTGCCAGCAGTTACTCCCTAGCGGGATGGGCAGATACGCAGTATTTT	CASSYSLAGWADTQYF
TRBV3-1	17	NA	TRBJ2-7	many	TGTGCCAGCAGCCCCGATTCTGACAGGCTCTCTCGTCAGGAGCAGTACTTC	CASSPDSDRLSRQEQYF
TRBV2	14	NA	TRBJ1-2	NA	TGTGCCAGCAGTGTAGCCCGGGACATCTATGGCTACACCTTC	CASSVARDIYGYTF
TRBV10-3	13	NA	TRBJ2-5	many	TGTGCCATCAGTAGACAGGGAGGAGAGACCCAGTACTTC	CAISRQGGETQYF
TRBV12-3/TRBV12-4	14	NA	TRBJ2-3	many	TGTGCCAGCAGTCAAGCGGCTAGCACAGATACGCAGTATTTT	CASSQAASTDTQYF
TRBV19	15	TRBD1	TRBJ1-4	NA	TGTGCCAGTACTAGGACAGGGGGGACTTATGAAAAACTGTTTTTT	CASTRTGGTYEKLFF
TRBV2	14	NA	TRBJ2-1	many	TGTGCCAGCATGGCCGGGAACACCTACAATGAGCAGTTCTTC	CASMAGNTYNEQFF
TRBV5-1	14	NA	TRBJ1-2	few	TGCGCCAGCAGCTTGATTGGGATTAACTATGGCTACACCTTC	CASSLIGINYGYTF
TRBV3-1	15	NA	TRBJ2-1	NA	TGTGCCAGCAGCCAGCTGGATGCGCCCTACAATGAGCAGTTCTTC	CASSQLDAPYNEQFF
TRBV15	15	NA	TRBJ2-7	many	TGTGCCACCAGCAGAGGTACCGAGACTACCTACGAGCAGTACTTC	CATSRGTETTYEQYF
TRBV10-3	19	TRBD2	TRBJ2-1	many	TGTGCCATCAGTGAGTCGCCAGGAATTACTAGCGGGAGGGGCCATGAGCAGTTCTTC	CAISESPGITSGRGHEQFF
TRBV29-1	14	NA	TRBJ2-7	many	TGCAGCGTTAGGACAGAGGACTCCTCCTACGAGCAGTACTTC	CSVRTEDSSYEQYF
TRBV6-1	14	TRBD1	TRBJ2-7	many	TGTGCCAGCAGGTTTGGCCAGGGGGACTACGAGCAGTACTTC	CASRFGQGDYEQYF
TRBV27	16	NA	TRBJ1-1	many	TGTGCCAGCAGTTTATACCCAGCCAGTATGAACACTGAAGCTTTCTTT	CASSLYPASMNTEAFF
TRBV7-2	20	TRBD2	TRBJ2-1	NA	TGTGCCAGCAGCTTATATAGGGGACTAGCGGGAGATCAGGGCAGGAATGAGCAGTTCTTC	CASSLYRGLAGDQGRNEQFF
TRBV2	18	TRBD2	TRBJ2-5	NA	TGTGCCAGCATCAGGACTAGCGGGAGGGCCTCGTACCAAGAGACCCAGTACTTC	CASIRTSGRASYQETQYF
TRBV12-3/TRBV12-4	17	TRBD1	TRBJ2-6	NA	TGTGCCAGCACCCCAGGACAGGGCCGGGTTTCCGCCAACGTCCTGACTTTC	CASTPGQGRVSANVLTF
TRBV28	13	NA	TRBJ2-1	NA	TGTGCCAGCAGTCCTCAGAGTTACAATGAGCAGTTCTTC	CASSPQSYNEQFF
TRBV5-1	14	TRBD1	TRBJ2-5	many	TGCGCCAGCAGACTACAGGGGAGTCAGGAGACCCAGTACTTC	CASRLQGSQETQYF
TRBV9	15	TRBD1	TRBJ2-1	NA	TGTGCCAGCAGCGCGACAGGGGACGGTTACAATGAGCAGTTCTTC	CASSATGDGYNEQFF
TRBV29-1	14	TRBD1	TRBJ1-3	few	TGCAGCGTTGAAGGAGAGGGGGCAAGAAACACCATATATTTT	CSVEGEGARNTIYF
TRBV28	15	TRBD1	TRBJ2-5	many	TGTGCCAGCAGCTCGGGACAGGGGGAGGCGGAGACCCAGTACTTC	CASSSGQGEAETQYF
TRBV5-1	17	NA	TRBJ2-5	many	TGCGCCAGCAGCTCCCAATGGAGGACTAACCCCCGGGAGACCCAGTACTTC	CASSSQWRTNPRETQYF
TRBV28	14	NA	TRBJ1-4	NA	TGTGCCAGCAGTTCATATCCCCCTCGGGAAAAACTGTTTTTT	CASSSYPPREKLFF
TRBV6-1	15	TRBD1	TRBJ1-2	many	TGTGCCAGCAGCCAAGGGACAGTCTACCTTGATGGCTACACCTTC	CASSQGTVYLDGYTF
TRBV5-1	15	TRBD1	TRBJ2-7	many	TGCGCCAGCAGACCCGGGACAGCCACGTTTTACGAGCAGTACTTC	CASRPGTATFYEQYF
TRBV30	14	TRBD2	TRBJ2-7	many	TGTGCCTGGAGTCCGGGGTGGACTAGCGGAAGACAGTACTTC	CAWSPGWTSGRQYF
TRBV28	14	NA	TRBJ2-7	NA	TGTGCCAGCAGTTTAGACGGAGGACTAAACGAGCAGTACTTC	CASSLDGGLNEQYF